The entry that follows covers one T cell receptor beta chain sequence. Antigen: not known. The junction departs from germline at one end; a sequencing error may be responsible. These data are taken from a study of chemoradiotherapy in HPV16-positive cancers. Study observations and caveats: The functional HPV-specific definition rests on just a couple of HPV16-positive patients.

CDR1 and CDR2 from the germline V gene are SGHTA and FQGNSA. The CDR3 covers 15 residues. Some clones are missing from TCRdb's copy, which holds only in-frame ones; the method was immunoSEQ multiplex PCR. The data contain about 17,000 clones, roughly 86% of them seen just once; the ten biggest clones take up roughly 2.4%. The sequence derives from a human donor with HPV-associated anogenital cancer. The chain carries TRBV7-2 and TRBJ2-5; a possible D gene is TRBD1 (6 bases). Specimen: blood, collected from a patient who underwent chemoradiotherapy. CDR3 protein: CASTLQGKKAETQYF. The CDR3 nucleotides read TGTGCCAGCACCTTACAGGGTAAAAAGGCGGAGACCCAGTACTTC.